The next 17 T cell receptor beta chains were all read from a single sample in a study of Ad26.COV2.S vaccination and SARS-CoV-2 variants. Treatment: about 20 received Ad26.COV2.S at low or high dose, single or two shots; several received placebo; per-sample allocation not given. The samples date from day 63 after the first vaccine or placebo injection. Some clones are missing from TCRdb's copy, which holds only in-frame ones; the method was immunoSEQ multiplex PCR. Of more than 350,000 clones in the sample, around 90% are singletons; the top ten hold 10% to 15%. Here the sequenced sample was peripheral blood, taken in a trial of Ad26.COV2.S vaccine versus placebo. The receptors shown here come from a person aged 18 to 65 who received the Ad26.COV2.S COVID-19 vaccine or a placebo.

The V and J genes are TRBV2 and TRBJ1-2, with a possible D match to TRBD1 (5 bases). The germline gives CDR1 SNHLY, CDR2 FYNNEI. The CDR3 has 13 residues. Trimming shortened V by 2 bases and J by 5 bases, and 9 bases separated the two germline ends. In DNA, the CDR3 is TGTGCCAGCAGTGAACTGCGACAGTATGGCTACACCTTC. Translating it yields CASSELRQYGYTF.

This clone was seen just once. Other DNA sequences of this sample code for an identical CDR3. The J gene is TRBJ1-5, the V gene TRBV7-2, with D perhaps matching TRBD1 (6 bases). The V and J ends lost 1 base and 5 bases respectively, with 6 bases between them. CDR3 length: 13 residues. The germline V gene encodes CDR1 SGHTA and CDR2 FQGNSA. The CDR3 bases are TGTGCCAGCAGCTTAGACAGGGATCAGCCCCAGCATTTT. As protein: CASSLDRDQPQHF.

This clone has only a few counts. The gene calls are TRBV12-3 or TRBV12-4 and TRBJ1-1, with a possible D match to TRBD1 (6 bases). CDR3 length: 13 amino acids. V gave up 6 bases and J gave up 5 bases, with 13 bases separating them. As DNA, the CDR3 is TGTGCCAGCAGGAGGGGAGGGGGAACTGAAGCTTTCTTT. As protein: CASRRGGGTEAFF.

The V call is TRBV11-3, the J call TRBJ2-3; 10 bases fit TRBD2. V shed 1 base and J 6 bases; nucleotides not matched to a gene: 7. Germline lookup yields CDR1 SGHNT and CDR2 YENEEA. CDR3 length equals 16 residues. DNA of the CDR3: TGTGCCAGCAGCTTAGGAGCTAGCGGGGGAATTGATACGCAGTATTTT. This sequence encodes CASSLGASGGIDTQYF. Full variable domain (missing parts from reference TRBV11-3 and TRBJ2-3): EAGVVQSPRYKIIEKKQPVAFWCNPISGHNTLYWYLQNLGQGPELLIRYENEEAVDDSQLPKDRFSAERLKGVDSTLKIQPAELGDSAVYLCASSLGASGGIDTQYFGPGTRLTVL.

J is TRBJ2-1 and V is TRBV28, with 10 bases lining up with TRBD2. CDR1 is MDHEN and CDR2 is SYDVKM in the germline V gene. This CDR3 region has 16 residues. V was pared by 2 bases and J by 9 bases, with 10 bases of the junction left unmatched. The CDR3 DNA reads TGTGCCAGCAGTTTAAAAATAGCTAGCGGGAGTTTTGAGCAGTTCTTC. As protein: CASSLKIASGSFEQFF.

The J gene is TRBJ2-1, the V gene TRBV6-2 or TRBV6-3; 9 bases agree with TRBD1. Germline CDR1 is MNHEY and CDR2 is SVGEGT. V dropped 6 bases and J dropped 12; count of bases not matched to a gene: 3. This CDR3 region has 11 residues. The CDR3 nucleotides read TGTGCCAGCAGCAACAGGGGGCGGCAGTTCTTC. The encoded protein is CASSNRGRQFF.

The rearrangement links TRBV19 to TRBJ2-1, with 12 positions matching TRBD2. CDR1 is LNHDA, CDR2 SQIVND, per germline (reference sequence). The CDR3 runs to 15 residues. The trim removed 8 bases at V and 4 bases at J, leaving 6 bases unmatched. CDR3 sequence reads: CASYSSGRAYNEQFF. The CDR3 DNA reads TGTGCCAGTTACTCTAGCGGGAGGGCGTACAATGAGCAGTTCTTC.

This clone came up once. The chain joins TRBV7-2 to TRBJ1-5, with no clear D. There are 17 residues in the CDR3. The germline V gene encodes CDR1 SGHTA and CDR2 FQGNSA. The V end was cut by 5 bases, the J end by 1 base, with 18 bases between. The CDR3 spells CASSLWSGLGSNQPQHF. The CDR3 nucleotides read TGTGCCAGCAGCCTCTGGTCGGGCTTGGGGAGCAATCAGCCCCAGCATTTT.

The J gene is TRBJ2-5, the V gene TRBV7-6; 10 nucleotides match TRBD1. J was trimmed by 9 bases and V by 1 base; bases with no gene match: 11. CDR1 SGHVS and CDR2 FNYEAQ come from the germline V gene. This CDR3 is built from 16 residues. CDR3 sequence (DNA): TGTGCCAGCAGCTTAGAGTCTGGTGAAGGACAGGGGGCCCAGTACTTC. Its translation: CASSLESGEGQGAQYF. The whole variable domain, remainder taken from reference TRBV7-6 and TRBJ2-5, is GAGVSQSPRYKVTKRGQDVALRCDPISGHVSLYWYRQALGQGPEFLTYFNYEAQQDKSGLPNDRFSAERPEGSISTLTIQRTEQRDSAMYRCASSLESGEGQGAQYFGPGTRLLVL.

The chain uses TRBV19 and TRBJ1-1, with D maybe TRBD1 (5 bases). Germline V gene data show CDR1 as LNHDA and CDR2 as SQIVND (reference sequence). This CDR3 has 14 residues. Trimming cost V 7 bases and J 5 bases, with 17 bases left between them. The CDR3: CASNGGTLGTEAFF. The CDR3 DNA sequence: TGTGCCAGTAACGGGGGTACACTCGGGACTGAAGCTTTCTTT.

About this clone itself: The sample carries other DNA sequences with the same CDR3. This rearrangement joins TRBV9 to TRBJ1-1, with D hard to call. Germline V gene sequence: CDR1 SGDLS, CDR2 YYNGEE. The V gene lost 0 bases and the J gene lost 1 base, with 4 bases spanning the gap. CDR3 length: 13 amino acids. CDR3 sequence (DNA): TGTGCCAGCAGCGTAGGAAGGAACACTGAAGCTTTCTTT. This encodes CASSVGRNTEAFF.

This chain connects TRBV19 to TRBJ1-1; D unresolved. V was clipped by 7 bases and J by 4 bases, with 13 bases between them. Looked up from germline, CDR1 is LNHDA and CDR2 is SQIVND (reference sequence). The CDR3 covers 13 residues. As DNA, the CDR3 is TGTGCCAGTACTAAGAGGTGGAGCACTGAAGCTTTCTTT. Translated: CASTKRWSTEAFF.

This clone has a single count. The chain combines TRBV5-1 with TRBJ2-7; D is possibly TRBD1 or TRBD2 (5 bases each). Germline CDR1 reads SGHRS; CDR2 reads YFSETQ. V shed 4 bases and J shed 6 bases, with 20 bases lying between them. CDR3 length equals 15 residues. CDR3 loop: CASSPVGRTLGEQYF. CDR3 sequence (DNA): TGCGCCAGCAGCCCCGTGGGACGAACGCTAGGCGAGCAGTACTTC.

The CDR3 coding sequence is TGTGCCAGCAGCACGCATATAGCAAATACGCAGTATTTT. Amino acids: CASSTHIANTQYF. The chain recombines TRBV7-3 with TRBJ2-3; D gene uncertain. V lost 5 bases, J lost 7 bases, and 13 bases lay in between. Germline V gene sequence: CDR1 SGHTA, CDR2 FQGTGA. The CDR3 totals 13 residues.

The chain recombines TRBV18 with TRBJ2-6; D not certain. V was pared by 6 bases and J by 1 base, with 10 bases between. CDR3 length equals 15 residues. CDR1 is KGHSH and CDR2 is LQKENI in the germline V gene. CDR3 amino acids: CASSRDTSGANVLTF. The CDR3 nucleotides are TGTGCCAGCTCCCGTGACACTTCTGGGGCCAACGTCCTGACTTTC.

The chain couples TRBV28 to TRBJ1-4; D is possibly TRBD1 (5 bases). Germline-derived CDR1 and CDR2 are MDHEN and SYDVKM. The CDR3 has 16 amino acids. Trimming removed 4 bases from V and 10 bases from J, with 22 bases in between. The CDR3 coding sequence is TGTGCCAGCAGTTCGAAAGACAGTGCCATAATGGGAAAACTGTTTTTT. Protein: CASSSKDSAIMGKLFF.

The rearrangement links TRBV7-2 to TRBJ2-2; 7 bases are a match to TRBD2. The CDR3 runs to 16 residues. The V gene's germline CDR1 is SGHTA and CDR2 FQGNSA. Losses at the gene ends were 5 bases for V and 2 bases for J; bases not matched to a gene: 8. The CDR3 DNA follows: TGTGCCAGCAGCCCAGCCCTAGCGGCAAACACCGGGGAGCTGTTTTTT. Amino acid sequence: CASSPALAANTGELFF.